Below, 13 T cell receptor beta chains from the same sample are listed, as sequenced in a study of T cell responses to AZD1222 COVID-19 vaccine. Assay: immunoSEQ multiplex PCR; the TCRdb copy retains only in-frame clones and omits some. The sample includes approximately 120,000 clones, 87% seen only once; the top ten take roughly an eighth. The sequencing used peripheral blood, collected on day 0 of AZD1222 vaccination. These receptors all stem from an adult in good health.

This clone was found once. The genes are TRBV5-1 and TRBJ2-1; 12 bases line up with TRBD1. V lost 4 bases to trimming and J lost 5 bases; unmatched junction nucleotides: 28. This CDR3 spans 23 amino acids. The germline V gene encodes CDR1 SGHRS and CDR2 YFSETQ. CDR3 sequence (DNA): TGCGCCAGCAGCAATGAGGGACTGGGACAGGGGGCCGTAGGGCTAGCGGGAGACAATGAGCAGTTCTTC. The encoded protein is CASSNEGLGQGAVGLAGDNEQFF.

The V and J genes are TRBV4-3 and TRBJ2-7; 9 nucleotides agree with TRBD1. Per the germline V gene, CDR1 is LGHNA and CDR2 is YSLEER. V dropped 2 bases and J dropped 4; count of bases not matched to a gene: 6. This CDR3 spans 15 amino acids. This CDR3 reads CASSQLGQGGYEQYF. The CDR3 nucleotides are TGCGCCAGCAGCCAACTGGGACAGGGTGGTTACGAGCAGTACTTC.

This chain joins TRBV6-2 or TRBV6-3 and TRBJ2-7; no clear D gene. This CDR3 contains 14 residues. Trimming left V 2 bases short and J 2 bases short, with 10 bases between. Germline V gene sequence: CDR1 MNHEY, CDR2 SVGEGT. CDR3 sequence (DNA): TGTGCCAGCAGTTACGGTCCAGCAGCCTACGAGCAGTACTTC. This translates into CASSYGPAAYEQYF.

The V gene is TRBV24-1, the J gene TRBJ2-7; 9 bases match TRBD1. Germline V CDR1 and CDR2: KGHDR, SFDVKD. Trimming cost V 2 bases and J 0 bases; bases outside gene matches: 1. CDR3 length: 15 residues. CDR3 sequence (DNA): TGTGCCACCAGTGATTCGGGACAGGGCTCCTACGAGCAGTACTTC. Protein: CATSDSGQGSYEQYF.

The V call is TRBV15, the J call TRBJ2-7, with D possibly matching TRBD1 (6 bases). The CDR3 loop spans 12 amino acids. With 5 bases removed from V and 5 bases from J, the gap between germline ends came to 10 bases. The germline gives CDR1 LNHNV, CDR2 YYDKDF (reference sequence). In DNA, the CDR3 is TGTGCCACCAGCGCGTACAGGGACGAGCAGTACTTC. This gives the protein CATSAYRDEQYF.

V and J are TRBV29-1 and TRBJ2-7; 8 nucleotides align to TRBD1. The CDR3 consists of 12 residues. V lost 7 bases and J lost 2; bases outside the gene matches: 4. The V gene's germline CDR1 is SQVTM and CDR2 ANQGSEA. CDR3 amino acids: CSAQQGAYEQYF. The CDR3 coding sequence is TGCAGCGCCCAACAGGGGGCCTACGAGCAGTACTTC.

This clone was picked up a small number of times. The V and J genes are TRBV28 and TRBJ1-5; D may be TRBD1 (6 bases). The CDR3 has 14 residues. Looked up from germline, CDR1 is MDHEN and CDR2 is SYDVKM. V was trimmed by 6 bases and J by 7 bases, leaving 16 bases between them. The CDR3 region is CASRPKNRVQPQHF. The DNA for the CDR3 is TGTGCCAGCAGACCAAAAAACAGGGTCCAGCCCCAGCATTTT.

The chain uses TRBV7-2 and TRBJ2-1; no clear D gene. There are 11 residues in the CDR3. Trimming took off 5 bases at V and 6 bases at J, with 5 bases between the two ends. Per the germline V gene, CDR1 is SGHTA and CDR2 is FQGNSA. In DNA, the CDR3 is TGTGCCAGCAGCCCAGCCAATGAGCAGTTCTTC. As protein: CASSPANEQFF. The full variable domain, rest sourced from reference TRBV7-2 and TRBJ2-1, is GAGVSQSPSNKVTEKGKDVELRCDPISGHTALYWYRQSLGQGLEFLIYFQGNSAPDKSGLPSDRFSAERTGGSVSTLTIQRTQQEDSAVYLCASSPANEQFFGPGTRLTVL.

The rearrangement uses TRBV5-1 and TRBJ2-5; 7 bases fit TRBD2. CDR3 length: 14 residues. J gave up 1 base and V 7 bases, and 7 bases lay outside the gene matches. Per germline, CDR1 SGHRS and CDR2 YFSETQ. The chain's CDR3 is CASSPGGIQETQYF. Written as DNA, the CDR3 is TGCGCCAGCTCCCCGGGGGGAATCCAAGAGACCCAGTACTTC.

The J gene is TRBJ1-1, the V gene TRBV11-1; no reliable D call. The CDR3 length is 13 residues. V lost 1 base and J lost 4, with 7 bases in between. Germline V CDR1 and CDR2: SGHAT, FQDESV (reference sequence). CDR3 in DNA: TGTGCCAGCAGCTTAGGTCGCGGCACTGAAGCTTTCTTT. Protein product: CASSLGRGTEAFF.

DNA for the CDR3: TGTGCCAGCAGCTTAGCCACCCAGGGAAATAGTGAGCAGTTCTTC. Protein: CASSLATQGNSEQFF. The chain links TRBV7-2 to TRBJ2-1, with D possibly matching TRBD1 (5 bases). Looked up from germline, CDR1 is SGHTA and CDR2 is FQGNSA. Trimming took off 0 bases at V and 9 bases at J, with 15 bases between the two ends. The CDR3 is 15 amino acids.

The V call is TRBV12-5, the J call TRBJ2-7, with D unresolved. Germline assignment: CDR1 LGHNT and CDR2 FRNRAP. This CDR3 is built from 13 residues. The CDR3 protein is CPKWVKCSYEQYF. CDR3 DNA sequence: TGTCCGAAGTGGGTTAAGTGCTCCTACGAGCAGTACTTC.

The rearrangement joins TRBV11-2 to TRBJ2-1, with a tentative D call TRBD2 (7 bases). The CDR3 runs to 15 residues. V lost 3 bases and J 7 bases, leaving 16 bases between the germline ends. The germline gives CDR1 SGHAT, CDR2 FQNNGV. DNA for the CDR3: TGTGCCAGCAGCTTCGAGGGGGGAGGGGATAATGAGCAGTTCTTC. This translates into CASSFEGGGDNEQFF.